Shown below are 25 T cell receptor beta chains from a single sample sequenced in a study of blood T cell repertoires in COVID-19. Data came from immunoSEQ multiplex PCR; TCRdb stores just in-frame clones and leaves some out. The table has 200,000 or so clones, about 85% seen once. The sequenced sample was PBMCs or T cells enriched from blood (not recorded which). All receptors come from a woman between 25 and 40 years old who had recovered from COVID-19.

This chain uses TRBV7-8 with TRBJ2-3; TRBD2 might be the D (5 bases). The CDR3 contains 14 residues. V lost 0 bases to trimming and J lost 5 bases, with 9 bases between them. Germline CDR1 SGHVS, CDR2 FQNEAQ. The CDR3 bases are TGTGCCAGCAGCTTAGCGGGAGAAGGAGATACGCAGTATTTT. Translating gives CASSLAGEGDTQYF.

This chain's CDR3 is CASSLDRVYGYTF. CDR3 in DNA: TGTGCCAGCAGCCTCGACAGGGTTTACGGCTACACCTTC. This chain uses TRBV9 with TRBJ1-2; 7 nucleotides line up with TRBD1. The CDR3 extends over 13 amino acids. V shed 4 bases and J 8 bases; nucleotides not matched to a gene: 8. CDR1 and CDR2 from the germline V gene are SGDLS and YYNGEE.

The rearrangement links TRBV27 to TRBJ1-5; D is uncertain. With 1 base removed from V and 4 bases from J, the gap between germline ends came to 11 bases. The germline V gene has CDR1 MNHEY and CDR2 SMNVEV (reference sequence). CDR3 length: 15 residues. This chain's CDR3 is CASSLYLYPNQPQHF. In DNA form, the CDR3 reads TGTGCCAGCAGTTTATACCTCTACCCTAATCAGCCCCAGCATTTT.

CDR3: CAIRTGESTEAFF. In nucleotides, the CDR3 is TGTGCCATTCGGACAGGGGAATCCACTGAAGCTTTCTTT. The chain links TRBV19 to TRBJ1-1; 9 bases agree with TRBD1. Germline CDR1 reads LNHDA; CDR2 reads SQIVND (reference sequence). Unmatched junction bases numbered 7, after V lost 10 bases and J lost 4 bases. CDR3 length: 13 amino acids.

This clone occurred once. The V and J genes are TRBV4-2 and TRBJ2-7, with 10 bases fitting TRBD2. From germline, CDR1 is LGHNA and CDR2 YNFKEQ. This CDR3 is built from 18 residues. The V gene end was trimmed by 0 bases and the J gene end by 2 bases; junction bases not matched to a gene: 10. The CDR3 reads CASSQDLLTSGVPYEQYF. The CDR3 DNA reads as TGTGCCAGCAGCCAAGACCTCTTAACTAGCGGGGTTCCCTACGAGCAGTACTTC.

This clone was picked up one time. The V gene is TRBV7-9, the J gene TRBJ1-6; D call uncertain. V was clipped by 2 bases and J by 9 bases, with 11 bases between them. The germline CDR1 and CDR2 sequences are SEHNR and FQNEAQ (reference sequence). The length of the CDR3 is 14 residues. In DNA form, the CDR3 reads TGTGCCAGCAGCTTAAGTTTGAGTTCTTCACCCCTCCACTTT. Protein product: CASSLSLSSSPLHF.

This clone was detected once. The V and J genes are TRBV25-1 and TRBJ1-2; 9 bases fit TRBD1. The CDR3 sequence is 13 residues long. Per germline, CDR1 MGHDK and CDR2 SYGVNS. J was trimmed by 7 bases and V by 6 bases; bases with no gene match: 6. For the CDR3, the DNA is TGTGCCAGCAGCGGAGTGACAGGGGGTGGCTACACCTTC. This sequence encodes CASSGVTGGGYTF.

This sequence joins TRBV5-6 and TRBJ1-2; D remains unclear. This CDR3 has 14 amino acids. Germline V lookup: CDR1 SGHDT, CDR2 YYEEEE. V lost 3 bases, J lost 4 bases, and 13 bases lay in between. The CDR3 sequence is CASSSGWEVYGYTF. The CDR3, as DNA: TGTGCCAGCAGCTCAGGCTGGGAGGTCTATGGCTACACCTTC.

The V and J genes are TRBV6-5 and TRBJ2-1, with D possibly being TRBD2 (6 bases). CDR1 and CDR2 (germline): MNHEY, SVGAGI. V was shortened by 6 bases and J by 3 bases, with 15 bases between the two germline ends. The CDR3 has 15 amino acids. CDR3 residues: CASRRAGRDYNEQFF. The CDR3 DNA reads TGTGCCAGCAGAAGAGCGGGCCGCGACTACAATGAGCAGTTCTTC.

The chain joins TRBV24-1 to TRBJ2-3; tentative D call: TRBD2 (6 bases). Germline V gene data show CDR1 as KGHDR and CDR2 as SFDVKD. V lost 4 bases to trimming and J lost 6 bases, with 16 bases between them. The CDR3 length is 15 residues. The CDR3 DNA follows: TGTGCCACCAGTGACCCTAGCGATGGGGGGGATACGCAGTATTTT. It translates to CATSDPSDGGDTQYF.

The J gene is TRBJ1-2, the V gene TRBV7-9; D not certain. The V and J ends lost 6 bases and 1 base respectively, with 12 bases between them. CDR3 length equals 14 residues. Per germline, CDR1 SEHNR and CDR2 FQNEAQ (reference sequence). The CDR3 sequence: CASSNREYNYGYTF. The CDR3 DNA reads as TGTGCCAGCAGTAACAGAGAATATAACTATGGCTACACCTTC.

V usage is TRBV4-3 and J usage is TRBJ1-5; TRBD1 matches 7 bases. The germline CDR1 and CDR2 sequences are LGHNA and YSLEER. With 4 bases clipped from V and 1 base from J, the junction kept 4 bases outside the gene matches. This CDR3 has 15 residues. The CDR3 loop reads CASSPTGLSNQPQHF. The CDR3 nucleotides are TGCGCCAGCAGCCCGACAGGGTTAAGCAATCAGCCCCAGCATTTT.

The CDR3 is CASSRTGGTDTQYF. The CDR3 DNA reads TGTGCCAGCAGCCGGACAGGGGGCACAGATACGCAGTATTTT. The chain recombines TRBV7-9 with TRBJ2-3; 9 positions match TRBD1. This CDR3 region has 14 residues. Germline loops: CDR1 SEHNR, CDR2 FQNEAQ (reference sequence). Unmatched junction bases numbered 1, after V lost 5 bases and J lost 1 base.

This sequence joins TRBV7-2 and TRBJ2-1; 7 positions agree with TRBD2. The V gene end was trimmed by 2 bases and the J gene end by 4 bases; junction bases not matched to a gene: 11. There are 17 residues in the CDR3. Germline V gene data show CDR1 as SGHTA and CDR2 as FQGNSA. The CDR3 protein is CASSLSRVGEGYNEQFF. The CDR3 bases are TGTGCCAGCAGCTTAAGTCGGGTGGGGGAGGGGTACAATGAGCAGTTCTTC.

The chain carries TRBV12-3 or TRBV12-4 and TRBJ2-3; the D gene is possibly TRBD2 (5 bases). The CDR3 is made up of 13 amino acids. V lost 7 bases and J lost 4, with 12 bases in between. The CDR3 nucleotides read TGTGCCAGCACCATTAGCGTCCCAGATACGCAGTATTTT. Protein sequence: CASTISVPDTQYF.

The rearrangement joins TRBV6-5 to TRBJ1-2; D is possibly TRBD1 (5 bases). From germline, CDR1 is MNHEY and CDR2 SVGAGI. CDR3 length: 15 residues. Between the trimmed V and J ends, which lost 5 bases and 1 base, there was a span of 14 bases. Written as DNA, the CDR3 is TGTGCCAGCAGTAGGTCAGGGAACCTTAACTATGGCTACACCTTC. Its protein is CASSRSGNLNYGYTF.

The chain recombines TRBV5-4 with TRBJ2-5; TRBD2 matches 10 bases. Germline CDR1 and CDR2: SGHNT and YYREEE (reference sequence). V was clipped by 3 bases and J by 2 bases; unmatched bases: 7. The CDR3 has 16 amino acids. CDR3 nucleotide sequence: TGTGCCAGCAGCTCCGGACTAGCGGCTCTTCAAGAGACCCAGTACTTC. Its translation: CASSSGLAALQETQYF.

With respect to this clone: One junction end disagrees with the germline gene, perhaps due to a read error. The chain combines TRBV10-3 with TRBJ2-3; D is possibly TRBD2 (5 bases). Germline V gives CDR1 ENHRY, CDR2 SYGVKD. The CDR3 runs to 14 residues. The CDR3 DNA follows: TGTGCCATTAGTGCCGGGGTTAGCACAGATACGCAGTATTTT. This encodes CAISAGVSTDTQYF.

This chain links TRBV15 with TRBJ2-2; 7 bases are a match to TRBD1. Trimming at V came to 9 bases and at J to 7 bases, leaving 8 bases not matched to a gene. The germline V gene has CDR1 LNHNV and CDR2 YYDKDF (reference sequence). CDR3 size: 13 residues. The CDR3 sequence is CATNRDSDGELFF. CDR3 nucleotides: TGTGCCACTAATCGGGACAGTGACGGGGAGCTGTTTTTT.

The DNA for the CDR3 is TGTGCCAGCAGCCAAGGGCTTAGCGGGGATTACGAGCAGTACTTC. This gives the protein CASSQGLSGDYEQYF. The J gene is TRBJ2-7, the V gene TRBV3-1 (or the pseudogene TRBV3-2); TRBD2 agrees at 8 bases. CDR1 is LGHDT and CDR2 is YNNKEL in the germline V gene (reference sequence). This CDR3 comprises 15 residues. The trim removed 1 base at V and 4 bases at J, leaving 6 bases unmatched.

V usage is TRBV7-2 and J usage is TRBJ2-1, with 10 bases lining up with TRBD2. The ends lost 1 base at V and 8 bases at J; junction bases unmatched: 5. The CDR3 extends over 15 amino acids. The V gene's germline CDR1 is SGHTA and CDR2 FQGNSA. The DNA for the CDR3 is TGTGCCAGCAGCTTAGGAGCGGGGGGGTATGATGAGCAGTTCTTC. Translated: CASSLGAGGYDEQFF.

This clone was seen just once. V is TRBV4-3 and J is TRBJ1-5; D remains ambiguous. The CDR3 runs to 15 residues. V was clipped by 0 bases and J by 1 base, with 7 bases between them. Germline CDR1 reads LGHNA; CDR2 reads YSLEER. In DNA form, the CDR3 reads TGCGCCAGCAGCCAAGAACACATCAGCAATCAGCCCCAGCATTTT. It encodes CASSQEHISNQPQHF.

The chain employs TRBV6-5 and TRBJ1-5, with 11 positions matching TRBD1. This CDR3 region has 14 residues. CDR1 MNHEY and CDR2 SVGAGI come from the germline V gene. The V segment lost 8 bases and the J segment 3 bases; nucleotides outside the gene matches: 3. The CDR3 DNA reads TGTGCCAGCTGGACAGGGGGCTACAATCAGCCCCAGCATTTT. Protein product: CASWTGGYNQPQHF.

V and J are TRBV4-3 and TRBJ1-3; D remains unclear. V lost 3 bases and J lost 0, with 15 bases in between. The CDR3 is 17 amino acids. CDR1 is LGHNA, CDR2 YSLEER, per germline. This CDR3 reads CASSQSLGASSGNTIYF. CDR3 nucleotide sequence: TGCGCCAGCAGCCAGTCGTTAGGAGCGTCCTCTGGAAACACCATATATTTT.

V gene TRBV25-1 combines with J gene TRBJ1-3; a weak D match, TRBD1 (5 bases). Trimming took off 2 bases at V and 4 bases at J, with 21 bases between the two ends. The CDR3 sequence is 18 residues long. Germline loops: CDR1 MGHDK, CDR2 SYGVNS. The CDR3: CASSEVGGDRGSGNTIYF. CDR3 sequence (DNA): TGTGCCAGCAGTGAAGTGGGGGGTGACCGGGGATCAGGAAACACCATATATTTT.